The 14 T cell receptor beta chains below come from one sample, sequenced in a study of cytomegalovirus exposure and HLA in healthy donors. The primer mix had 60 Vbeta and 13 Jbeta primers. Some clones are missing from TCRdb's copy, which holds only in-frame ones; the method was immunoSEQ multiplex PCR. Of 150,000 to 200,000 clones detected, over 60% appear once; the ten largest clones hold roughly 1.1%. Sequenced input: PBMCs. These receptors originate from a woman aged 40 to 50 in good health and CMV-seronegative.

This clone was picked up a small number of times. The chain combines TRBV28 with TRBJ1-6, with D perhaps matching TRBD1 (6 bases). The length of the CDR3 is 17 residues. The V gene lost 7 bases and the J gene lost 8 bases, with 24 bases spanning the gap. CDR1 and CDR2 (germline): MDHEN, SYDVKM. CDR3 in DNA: TGTGCCAGCACTCTCCTTCCGGGCCAAAACAGGGATTCACCCCTCCACTTT. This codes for CASTLLPGQNRDSPLHF.

CDR3 DNA sequence: TGTGCCAGCAGCTTAGAAGGCGGGCCGACAGATACGCAGTATTTT. It specifies CASSLEGGPTDTQYF. V and J are TRBV11-3 and TRBJ2-3; D is perhaps TRBD2 (5 bases). CDR3 length: 15 amino acids. V lost 0 bases, J lost 3 bases, and 10 bases lay in between. CDR1 and CDR2 from the germline V gene are SGHNT and YENEEA.

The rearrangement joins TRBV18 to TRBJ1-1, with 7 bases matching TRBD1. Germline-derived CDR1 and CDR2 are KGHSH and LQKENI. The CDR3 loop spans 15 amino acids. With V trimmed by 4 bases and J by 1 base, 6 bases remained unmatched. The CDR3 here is CASSLMRGQNTEAFF. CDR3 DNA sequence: TGTGCCAGCTCACTCATGAGGGGGCAGAACACTGAAGCTTTCTTT.

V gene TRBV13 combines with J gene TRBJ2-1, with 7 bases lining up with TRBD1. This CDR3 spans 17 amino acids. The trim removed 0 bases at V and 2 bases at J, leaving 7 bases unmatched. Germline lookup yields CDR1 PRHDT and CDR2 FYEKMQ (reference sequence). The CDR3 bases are TGTGCCAGCAGCTTAGGGGTCAACAGGGGTACCTACAATGAGCAGTTCTTC. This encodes CASSLGVNRGTYNEQFF.

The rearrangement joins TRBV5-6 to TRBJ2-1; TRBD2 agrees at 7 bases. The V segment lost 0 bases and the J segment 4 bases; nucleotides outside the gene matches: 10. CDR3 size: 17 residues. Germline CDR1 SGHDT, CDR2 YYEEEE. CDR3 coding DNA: TGTGCCAGCAGCTTGGAGAGGCTAGCGGAAACTTACAATGAGCAGTTCTTC. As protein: CASSLERLAETYNEQFF.

The CDR3 loop reads CASSTRGQPANYGYTF. The CDR3, as DNA: TGTGCCAGCAGTACGCGTGGGCAACCCGCTAACTATGGCTACACCTTC. J is TRBJ1-2 and V is TRBV6-6; D uncertain. The germline CDR1 and CDR2 sequences are MNHNY and SVGAGI (reference sequence). This CDR3 spans 16 amino acids. V shed 5 bases and J shed 0 bases, with 16 bases lying between them.

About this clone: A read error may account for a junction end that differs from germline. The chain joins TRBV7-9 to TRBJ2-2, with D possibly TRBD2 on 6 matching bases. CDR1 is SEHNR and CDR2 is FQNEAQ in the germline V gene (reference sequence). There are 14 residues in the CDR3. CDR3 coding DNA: TGTTCCAGCGGGTTTGGCGGTAACACCGGGGAGCTGTTTTTT. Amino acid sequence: CSSGFGGNTGELFF.

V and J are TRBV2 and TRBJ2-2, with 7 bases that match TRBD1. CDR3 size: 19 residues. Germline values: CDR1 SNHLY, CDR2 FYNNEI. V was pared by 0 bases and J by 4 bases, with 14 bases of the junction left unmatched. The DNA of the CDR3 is TGTGCCAGCAGTGAAGCGGGCAGGGGGTCCTTTTTATCCACCGGGGAGCTGTTTTTT. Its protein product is CASSEAGRGSFLSTGELFF.

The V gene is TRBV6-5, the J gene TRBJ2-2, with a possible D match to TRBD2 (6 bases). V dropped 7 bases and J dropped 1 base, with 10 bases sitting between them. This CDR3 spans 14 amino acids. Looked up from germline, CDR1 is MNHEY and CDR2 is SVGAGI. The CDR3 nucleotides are TGTGCCAGCACCGGGACTCAGAACACCGGGGAGCTGTTTTTT. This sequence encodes CASTGTQNTGELFF.

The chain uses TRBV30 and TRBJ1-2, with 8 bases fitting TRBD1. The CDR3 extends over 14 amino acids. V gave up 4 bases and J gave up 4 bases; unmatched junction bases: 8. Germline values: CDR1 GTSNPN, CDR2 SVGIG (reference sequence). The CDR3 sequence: CAWMERDRIYGYTF. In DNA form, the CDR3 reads TGTGCCTGGATGGAAAGGGACAGGATCTATGGCTACACCTTC.

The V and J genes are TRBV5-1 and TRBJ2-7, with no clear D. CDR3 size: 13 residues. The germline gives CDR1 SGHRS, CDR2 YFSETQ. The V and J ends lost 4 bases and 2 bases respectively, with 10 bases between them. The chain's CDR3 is CASSPVQTYEQYF. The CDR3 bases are TGCGCCAGCAGCCCTGTACAGACCTACGAGCAGTACTTC. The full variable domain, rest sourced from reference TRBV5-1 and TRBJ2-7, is KAGVTQTPRYLIKTRGQQVTLSCSPISGHRSVSWYQQTPGQGLQFLFEYFSETQRNKGNFPGRFSGRQFSNSRSEMNVSTLELGDSALYLCASSPVQTYEQYFGPGTRLTVT.

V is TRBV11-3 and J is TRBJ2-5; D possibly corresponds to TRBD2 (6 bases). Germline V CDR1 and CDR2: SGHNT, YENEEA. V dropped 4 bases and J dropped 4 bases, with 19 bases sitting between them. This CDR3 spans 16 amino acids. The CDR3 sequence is CASSSLAGGVGETQYF. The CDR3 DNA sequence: TGTGCCAGCAGCTCACTCGCTGGCGGGGTAGGAGAGACCCAGTACTTC. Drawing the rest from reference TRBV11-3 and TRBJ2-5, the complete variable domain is EAGVVQSPRYKIIEKKQPVAFWCNPISGHNTLYWYLQNLGQGPELLIRYENEEAVDDSQLPKDRFSAERLKGVDSTLKIQPAELGDSAVYLCASSSLAGGVGETQYFGPGTRLLVL.

The CDR3 DNA reads as TGTGCCAGCAGCTTGAGCGTTTCTGGGGCCAACGTCCTGACTTTC. Its translation: CASSLSVSGANVLTF. V is TRBV5-4 and J is TRBJ2-6; D ambiguous. The CDR3 contains 15 residues. Germline CDR1 reads SGHNT; CDR2 reads YYREEE (reference sequence). Trimming took off 1 base at V and 1 base at J, with 6 bases between the two ends.

CDR3 DNA sequence: TGTGCCAGCCGATTACAGGGGTTCAATTCACCCCTCCACTTT. This sequence encodes CASRLQGFNSPLHF. The rearrangement uses TRBV27 and TRBJ1-6, with 7 nucleotides matching TRBD1. The CDR3 spans 14 residues. The V gene's germline CDR1 is MNHEY and CDR2 SMNVEV (reference sequence). The V gene end was trimmed by 8 bases and the J gene end by 7 bases; junction bases not matched to a gene: 8.